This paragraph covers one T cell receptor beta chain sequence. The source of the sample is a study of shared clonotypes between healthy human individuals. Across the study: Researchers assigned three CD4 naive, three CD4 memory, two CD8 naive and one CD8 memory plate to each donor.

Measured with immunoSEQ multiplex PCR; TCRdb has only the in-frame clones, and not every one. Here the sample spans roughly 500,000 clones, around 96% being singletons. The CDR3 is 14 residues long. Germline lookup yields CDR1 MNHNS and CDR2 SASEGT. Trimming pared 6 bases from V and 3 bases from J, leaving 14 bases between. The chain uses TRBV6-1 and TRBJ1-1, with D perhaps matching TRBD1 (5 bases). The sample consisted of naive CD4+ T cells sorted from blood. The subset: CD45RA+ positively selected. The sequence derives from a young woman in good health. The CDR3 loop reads CASSLRVVDTEAFF. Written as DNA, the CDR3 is TGTGCCAGCAGCCTCAGGGTGGTCGACACTGAAGCTTTCTTT.